This is a list of T cell receptor beta chains from one sample in a study of blood T cell repertoires in COVID-19. The assay was immunoSEQ multiplex PCR, and TCRdb's table has in-frame clones only and misses some. The table records 150,000 to 200,000 clones, roughly 80% of them present only once. Source material: peripheral blood. All receptors derive from a man between 65 and 79 years old with active or convalescent COVID-19. CDR3s include the opening cysteine and the closing phenylalanine or tryptophan. D genes are given only for firm matches. Rows give clone size only sometimes, using once, few, many, or a class for an expanded clone.

>TRBD1|TRBJ2-7|15|TRBV30|.
TGTGCCTGGAGCCATCCCGGGACAGGGGGCCACGAGCAGTACTTC
CAWSHPGTGGHEQYF
>.|TRBJ1-1|13|TRBV7-2|.
TGTGCCAGCAGCTTACGAACAGAGGGTTTAGCTTTCTTT
CASSLRTEGLAFF
>.|TRBJ2-7|15|TRBV4-3|few
TGCGCCAGCAGCCAAGAGGGCGGGGACTCCTACGAGCAGTACTTC
CASSQEGGDSYEQYF
>TRBD1|TRBJ2-2|16|TRBV7-2|.
TGTGCCAGCAGCTTAAAAGACAGGGCGAACACCGGGGAGCTGTTTTTT
CASSLKDRANTGELFF
>.|TRBJ1-1|16|TRBV2|.
TGTGCCAGCAGTGAAGGGCCTCCAACAGTGAACACTGAAGCTTTCTTT
CASSEGPPTVNTEAFF
>.|TRBJ2-3|17|TRBV7-2|.
TGTGCCAGCAGCCCCATGTGGGAAGCGGCGTTCACAGATACGCAGTATTTT
CASSPMWEAAFTDTQYF
>.|TRBJ1-2|15|TRBV9|.
TGTGCCAGCAGCGTAGAGGCAGGGACTAACTATGGCTACACCTTC
CASSVEAGTNYGYTF
>.|TRBJ2-2|15|TRBV2|.
TGTGCCAGCAGGGAAGGGACACTTAACACCGGGGAGCTGTTTTTT
CASREGTLNTGELFF
>.|TRBJ2-6|16|TRBV7-6|.
TGTGCCAGCAGCTCGACAGGCCGCTCTGGGGCCAACGTCCTGACTTTC
CASSSTGRSGANVLTF
>TRBD1|TRBJ2-7|15|TRBV7-9|.
TGTGCCAGCAGCTTAGAAGGACAGGGTGTCTACGAGCAGTACTTC
CASSLEGQGVYEQYF
>TRBD1|TRBJ1-6|16|TRBV7-9|few
TGTGCCAGCAGCCGATGGACCGGGACAGGGGCCTCACCCCTCCACTTT
CASSRWTGTGASPLHF
>.|TRBJ2-3|17|TRBV15|.
TGTGCCACCAGCAGTAATCTGTACAGGGTTACGGGAGATACGCAGTATTTT
CATSSNLYRVTGDTQYF
>TRBD1|TRBJ1-2|14|TRBV6-5|.
TGTGCCAGCAGACCGACAGGGGGCCTCGGTGGCTACACCTTC
CASRPTGGLGGYTF
>TRBD1|TRBJ2-5|15|TRBV6-6|.
TGTGCCAGCAGTTACACCCGGACAGGGAAAGAGACCCAGTACTTC
CASSYTRTGKETQYF
>.|TRBJ1-1|15|TRBV6-6|.
TGTGCCAGCAGTTACTTATCACAGCTGAACACTGAAGCTTTCTTT
CASSYLSQLNTEAFF
>.|TRBJ1-1|15|TRBV5-5|.
TGTGCCAGCAGCTTGGTCCCAGGGTTATACACTGAAGCTTTCTTT
CASSLVPGLYTEAFF
>TRBD2|TRBJ2-1|15|TRBV11-3|.
TGTGCCAGCAGCTTAGGGACTAGCCTAAACAATGAACAGTTCTTC
CASSLGTSLNNEQFF
>TRBD1|TRBJ1-4|14|TRBV7-2|.
TGTGCCAGCAGCATAACAGGGGTTAGGGAAAAACTGTTTTTT
CASSITGVREKLFF
>TRBD1|TRBJ2-5|18|TRBV11-2|.
TGTGCCAGCAGCTCACTCAGGGGGCAGGGGGGAGGTAAAGAGACCCAGTACTTC
CASSSLRGQGGGKETQYF
>TRBD1|TRBJ1-5|14|TRBV6-5|.
TGTGCCAGCCGCGGGCAGGGGGTCAATCAGCCCCAGCATTTT
CASRGQGVNQPQHF
>.|TRBJ2-7|11|TRBV6-2/TRBV6-3|few
TGTGCCAGCAATGACTCCGGCGAGCAGTACTTC
CASNDSGEQYF
>.|TRBJ1-2|13|TRBV11-2|.
TGTGCCAGCAGCGACAGGAGGTCCCAGGGCTACACCTTC
CASSDRRSQGYTF
>TRBD1|TRBJ2-1|15|TRBV18|.
TGTGCCAGCTCACACAGGGGGCCCTCCTACAATGAGCAGTTCTTC
CASSHRGPSYNEQFF